This T cell receptor (beta chain) is drawn from a study of beta chain features in type 1 diabetes. Study-wide results and caveats: HLA influence on TCRB rearrangement stayed unresolved here.

This CDR3 comprises 15 residues. CDR1 and CDR2 (germline): SSHAT, FNYEAQ (reference sequence). Via the markers CD45RO/CCR7/CD25/CD127/CD95/CD27, stem cell-like memory, regulatory, central memory and naive CD4+ cells were sorted. About this clone itself: Its target is not known. One junction end does not reproduce the germline sequence, and a read error may be involved.

The study reverse transcribed the entire isolated RNA, so it sequenced expressed TCRB transcripts. The protocol was immunoSEQ multiplex PCR, while the TCRdb copy is restricted to in-frame clones and leaves out a portion. The sample holds roughly 310,000 clones; roughly 9.6% are singletons and the top ten take 0.015% to 0.02%. This chain links TRBV7-7 with TRBJ2-3; D ambiguous. The source material was naive CD4+ T cells from blood. The receptor was isolated from a woman aged 30 to 39 in good health. CDR3: CASSQTASPQDTQYF. The CDR3 DNA reads TGTGCTAGCAGCCAGACTGCTTCCCCCCAAGATACGCAGTATTTT.